The next 18 T cell receptor beta chains were all read from a single sample in a study of blood T cell repertoires in COVID-19. Sequenced by immunoSEQ multiplex PCR; TCRdb stores in-frame clones only, minus some. The top ten clones hold around 6% of a sample with over 200,000 clones, roughly 89% of them seen once. Sequencing was carried out using peripheral blood. All receptors come from a man between 60 and 75 years old who had recovered from COVID-19.

This clone occurred once. This rearrangement joins TRBV19 to TRBJ2-4, with 8 bases that match TRBD1. Losses at the gene ends were 7 bases for V and 5 bases for J; bases not matched to a gene: 10. Looked up from germline, CDR1 is LNHDA and CDR2 is SQIVND (reference sequence). CDR3 size: 15 residues. CDR3 in amino acids: CASTTLQGGENIQYF. The CDR3 bases are TGTGCCAGTACTACGCTACAGGGGGGAGAAAACATTCAGTACTTC.

The V and J genes are TRBV19 and TRBJ1-2, with a weak D call TRBD1 (5 bases). The germline V gene has CDR1 LNHDA and CDR2 SQIVND (reference sequence). The CDR3 has 14 amino acids. The V end was cut by 0 bases, the J end by 6 bases, with 11 bases between. CDR3 nucleotide sequence: TGTGCCAGTAGTATAGATCTCGGGGGGGATGGCTACACCTTC. Translated, it gives CASSIDLGGDGYTF.

The chain couples TRBV11-2 to TRBJ1-2; 9 nucleotides align to TRBD1. Trimming at V came to 0 bases and at J to 4 bases, leaving 0 bases not matched to a gene. Germline CDR1 and CDR2: SGHAT and FQNNGV. The CDR3 covers 14 residues. CDR3 residues: CASSLEGQGYGYTF. Here the CDR3 DNA reads TGTGCCAGCAGCTTAGAGGGACAGGGCTATGGCTACACCTTC.

The CDR3 sequence: CASSHVTGTGGETQYF. CDR3 coding DNA: TGTGCCAGCAGCCATGTAACCGGGACAGGGGGAGAGACCCAGTACTTC. The gene calls are TRBV3-1 (or the pseudogene TRBV3-2) and TRBJ2-5; 11 nucleotides agree with TRBD1. Trimming took 3 bases from V and 4 from J; bases not matched to a gene: 7. Germline CDR1 reads LGHDT; CDR2 reads YNNKEL (reference sequence). The length of the CDR3 is 16 residues.

The chain employs TRBV15 and TRBJ2-5, with 7 bases aligning to TRBD1. Germline V gene sequence: CDR1 LNHNV, CDR2 YYDKDF (reference sequence). Unmatched junction bases numbered 6, after V lost 0 bases and J lost 5 bases. This CDR3 is built from 15 residues. The CDR3 DNA follows: TGTGCCACCAGCAGAGATAGGGGGCGCCGGGAGACCCAGTACTTC. Encoded protein: CATSRDRGRRETQYF.

The chain employs TRBV4-1 and TRBJ1-4, with D unclear. Germline CDR1 and CDR2: MGHRA and YSYEKL. V lost 3 bases, J lost 11 bases, and 19 bases lay in between. CDR3 length: 15 amino acids. The CDR3 spells CASSHRVGEGEKLFF. CDR3 sequence (DNA): TGCGCCAGCAGCCATAGAGTGGGAGAGGGTGAGAAACTGTTTTTT.

DNA for the CDR3: TGCGCCAGCGAACAGGGAAGAAATACTGAAGCTTTCTTT. Amino acid sequence: CASEQGRNTEAFF. The chain links TRBV10-2 to TRBJ1-1; D may be TRBD1 (6 bases). Germline CDR1 and CDR2: WSHSY and SAAADI. V lost 8 bases and J 5 bases, leaving 15 bases between the germline ends. This CDR3 spans 13 amino acids.

The chain employs TRBV5-1 and TRBJ2-1; 9 nucleotides line up with TRBD1. The CDR3 totals 17 residues. J gave up 0 bases and V 0 bases, and 4 bases lay outside the gene matches. Germline values: CDR1 SGHRS, CDR2 YFSETQ. This CDR3 is CASSLARDRVSYNEQFF. CDR3 nucleotides: TGCGCCAGCAGCTTGGCCAGGGACAGGGTCTCCTACAATGAGCAGTTCTTC.

V gene TRBV7-9 combines with J gene TRBJ1-2, with 11 bases matching TRBD1. The CDR3 has 13 residues. V lost 5 bases to trimming and J lost 7 bases; unmatched junction nucleotides: 3. Germline-derived CDR1 and CDR2 are SEHNR and FQNEAQ (reference sequence). The CDR3 region is CASSGDRGVGYTF. The CDR3 DNA reads TGTGCCAGCAGCGGGGACAGGGGGGTTGGCTACACCTTC.

The chain recombines TRBV11-3 with TRBJ1-3, with 11 bases lining up with TRBD1. Per germline, CDR1 SGHNT and CDR2 YENEEA. The CDR3 is 18 amino acids. The V gene end was trimmed by 2 bases and the J gene end by 3 bases; junction bases not matched to a gene: 9. The CDR3 DNA is TGTGCCAGCAGCTTAATTCGGGTGGACAGGGGGCTTGGAAACACCATATATTTT. It translates to CASSLIRVDRGLGNTIYF.

The sample holds a few counts of this clone. The chain couples TRBV3-1 (or the pseudogene TRBV3-2) to TRBJ1-1; D unclear. The ends were cut back, 3 bases at V and 1 base at J, with 6 bases in the middle. The CDR3 is 13 residues long. Germline values: CDR1 LGHDT, CDR2 YNNKEL (reference sequence). The CDR3 nucleotides are TGTGCCAGCAGCCAGGAGAGGAACACTGAAGCTTTCTTT. This translates into CASSQERNTEAFF.

The chain has TRBV15 and TRBJ2-1; 14 bases fit TRBD2. This CDR3 spans 19 amino acids. V trimming: 3 bases; J trimming: 1 base; junction bases outside the gene matches: 8. Germline CDR1 and CDR2: LNHNV and YYDKDF (reference sequence). This CDR3 reads CATSRAGLAGDSSYNEQFF. CDR3 DNA sequence: TGTGCCACCAGCAGGGCGGGACTAGCGGGAGATAGTTCCTACAATGAGCAGTTCTTC.

The chain carries TRBV19 and TRBJ1-6; D is uncertain. Per the germline V gene, CDR1 is LNHDA and CDR2 is SQIVND (reference sequence). V lost 5 bases to trimming and J lost 2 bases, with 10 bases between them. The CDR3 contains 15 residues. The CDR3 DNA reads as TGTGCCAGTAGTTCGGCCGAGGCCTATAATTCACCCCTCCACTTT. This codes for CASSSAEAYNSPLHF. The complete variable domain, with remaining parts taken from reference TRBV19 and TRBJ1-6, reads DGGITQSPKYLFRKEGQNVTLSCEQNLNHDAMYWYRQDPGQGLRLIYYSQIVNDFQKGDIAEGYSVSREKKESFPLTVTSAQKNPTAFYLCASSSAEAYNSPLHFGNGTRLTVT.

V is TRBV12-3 or TRBV12-4 and J is TRBJ1-2, with unresolved D. This CDR3 has 13 amino acids. Trimming took 3 bases from V and 4 from J, leaving 9 bases between them. This chain's CDR3 is CASSFNSPYGYTF. CDR3 DNA: TGTGCCAGCAGTTTCAACAGTCCCTATGGCTACACCTTC.

This clone was recorded only once. V and J are TRBV9 and TRBJ2-1; the D gene is possibly TRBD1 (6 bases). Deletions cut 0 bases from V and 4 bases from J, with 20 bases between. The length of the CDR3 is 18 residues. In germline, CDR1 is SGDLS, CDR2 YYNGEE. CDR3 in amino acids: CASSVGGVPVGAYNEQFF. DNA for the CDR3: TGTGCCAGCAGCGTAGGCGGAGTCCCCGTGGGGGCATACAATGAGCAGTTCTTC.

A single count supports this clone. The chain uses TRBV19 and TRBJ2-2, with a possible D match to TRBD2 (6 bases). Trimming stripped 3 bases from V and 5 bases from J, with 10 bases between. The CDR3 has 14 residues. Germline CDR1 LNHDA, CDR2 SQIVND (reference sequence). The CDR3 loop reads CASSIAGRTGELFF. The CDR3 DNA sequence: TGTGCCAGTAGTATCGCGGGGCGGACCGGGGAGCTGTTTTTT.

V gene TRBV9 combines with J gene TRBJ2-3, with 11 bases matching TRBD2. The CDR3 spans 16 residues. Per the germline V gene, CDR1 is SGDLS and CDR2 is YYNGEE. V shed 4 bases, J shed 4 bases, and the junction held 8 bases outside the gene matches. In DNA form, the CDR3 reads TGTGCCAGCAGCCTTCGCGTAGCGGGGGGGGCAGATACGCAGTATTTT. Its protein product is CASSLRVAGGADTQYF.

J is TRBJ2-3 and V is TRBV29-1, with TRBD2 matching 10 bases. The V gene end was trimmed by 6 bases and the J gene end by 4 bases; junction bases not matched to a gene: 4. This CDR3 has 13 residues. The germline gives CDR1 SQVTM, CDR2 ANQGSEA. DNA of the CDR3: TGCAGCGTGAGGACTAGCGGCGCAGATACGCAGTATTTT. Encoded protein: CSVRTSGADTQYF.